The source of this TCR beta chain is a study of blood T cell repertoires in COVID-19 (dated by TCRdb to 2020 to 2021). About the full investigation: Samples covering the acute and convalescent phases of COVID-19 were provided by collaborators in the United States, Italy and Spain. Where available, HLA class I and class II types were taken from metadata supplied by the sample provider and were not determined by assay-based typing. The repertoires were released in a freely available public database meant as a resource for research on the immune response to SARS-CoV-2. The prospective study material was composed of cDNA or gDNA derived from T cells, B-cell-depleted T cells, or PBMCs. Nearly every sample came with metadata listing a de-identified subject ID, COVID-19 status, age in years and sex. Samples were obtained from the ongoing ImmuneRACE study (first 160 participants) and from over a thousand subjects provided by 6 global collaborators. Subjects who had been exposed to COVID-19, were actively infected with it, or had recovered from it provided the deeply sampled blood TCRbeta repertoires that made up the dataset. Overall study results and their limits: The quantity of clinical and demographic metadata differed by source and by participant and was supplied without curation.

Comments on this clone: There is no known antigen for this receptor. No base-level quality is on record; no much larger clone is a single base apart. The same CDR3 arises from other DNA sequences in this sample as well.

Each collaborating institution followed its own protocols to collect whole blood in K2EDTA tubes. For TCRbeta analysis, collaborator samples were shipped as frozen whole blood, as isolated PBMCs, or as DNA extracted from either sample type. TCRbeta CDR3 regions were amplified from genomic DNA using the immunoSEQ Assay, a bias-controlled multiplex PCR. The original pipeline was this. The number of nucleated cells in each sample was estimated by amplification of reference gene primers within the assay. To quantify the absolute abundance of each unique TCRbeta CDR3 rearrangement, sequence reads were collapsed and filtered. For each sample, productive Simpson clonality was calculated as the square root of Simpson's diversity index over productive rearrangements. Entries here come from immuneACCESS through TCRdb and include only in-frame sequences with V and J called. Some clones fail to appear in such tables; in the studies checked, an unresolved V gene covers under half of the shortfall, and the cause of the remainder is unknown. The DNA was the basis for D and trimming; V, J and clone size are from that table. This sample comprises 90,000 to 130,000 clones, approximately 80% of them detected only once. The ten largest account for about 0.8% of the sample.

Including cysteine and phenylalanine, the CDR3 has 14 amino acids. CDR3 DNA is the only sequence kept; it has 42 bases, read in frame from the first base. CDR1 and CDR2 (SGHRS, YFSETQ) derive from the germline V gene. Compared with germline, V lacks 1 base and J lacks 4 bases; bases without a gene match: 2. Input material: peripheral blood. This clonotype was obtained from a woman in her seventies with acute or convalescent COVID-19. This chain joins TRBV5-1 to TRBJ1-5, and TRBD1 aligns with 7 junction nucleotides. The DNA is as follows: TGCGCCAGCAGCTTGACAGGGGAAAATCAGCCCCAGCATTTT. This encodes CASSLTGENQPQHF.